The 6 T cell receptor beta chains below all came from one sample that was sequenced in a study of T cell responses to AZD1222 COVID-19 vaccine. Assay: immunoSEQ multiplex PCR; the TCRdb copy retains only in-frame clones and omits some. The sample consists of about 110,000 clones, roughly 87% of them appearing once. The source was peripheral blood, collected on day 0 of AZD1222 vaccination. All receptors come from an adult in good health.

This chain links TRBV6-6 with TRBJ1-1; D unclear. The CDR3 length is 12 residues. V was cut by 2 bases and J by 3 bases, with 4 bases left in between. The V gene's germline CDR1 is MNHNY and CDR2 SVGAGI (reference sequence). DNA of the CDR3: TGTGCCAGCAGTTACGGGGACACTGAAGCTTTCTTT. Its protein product is CASSYGDTEAFF.

V gene TRBV28 combines with J gene TRBJ2-7; TRBD2 aligns across 11 bases. This CDR3 is 16 amino acids long. J gave up 2 bases and V 5 bases, and 8 bases lay outside the gene matches. Germline assignment: CDR1 MDHEN and CDR2 SYDVKM. The CDR3 reads CASSVPGLAVPYEQYF. CDR3 DNA sequence: TGTGCCAGCAGTGTTCCGGGACTAGCGGTGCCCTACGAGCAGTACTTC.

J is TRBJ1-2 and V is TRBV2; D uncertain. Germline assignment: CDR1 SNHLY and CDR2 FYNNEI. Trimming removed 1 base from V and 7 bases from J, with 1 base in between. The CDR3 spans 10 residues. As DNA, the CDR3 is TGTGCCAGCAGTGAAGTTGGCTACACCTTC. Translating gives CASSEVGYTF. Supplemented by reference TRBV2 and TRBJ1-2, the full variable domain reads EPEVTQTPSHQVTQMGQEVILRCVPISNHLYFYWYRQILGQKVEFLVSFYNNEISEKSEIFDDQFSVERPDGSNFTLKIRSTKLEDSAMYFCASSEVGYTFGSGTRLTVV.

The genes are TRBV19 and TRBJ2-5; D is unresolved. Between the trimmed V and J ends, which lost 2 bases and 5 bases, there was a span of 9 bases. Germline lookup yields CDR1 LNHDA and CDR2 SQIVND (reference sequence). The CDR3 is 13 amino acids. The CDR3 nucleotides are TGTGCCAGTAGTATAAGGCGCACGGAGACCCAGTACTTC. Amino acid sequence: CASSIRRTETQYF. Complete variable domain (other parts from reference TRBV19 and TRBJ2-5): DGGITQSPKYLFRKEGQNVTLSCEQNLNHDAMYWYRQDPGQGLRLIYYSQIVNDFQKGDIAEGYSVSREKKESFPLTVTSAQKNPTAFYLCASSIRRTETQYFGPGTRLLVL.

The chain uses TRBV5-1 and TRBJ2-2; D is uncertain. The CDR3 runs 14 residues. V gave up 6 bases and J gave up 2 bases, with 11 bases separating them. Germline V gene data show CDR1 as SGHRS and CDR2 as YFSETQ. This CDR3 reads CASTPRTNTGELFF. The CDR3 DNA reads as TGCGCCAGCACGCCAAGGACCAACACCGGGGAGCTGTTTTTT. The whole variable domain, remainder taken from reference TRBV5-1 and TRBJ2-2, is KAGVTQTPRYLIKTRGQQVTLSCSPISGHRSVSWYQQTPGQGLQFLFEYFSETQRNKGNFPGRFSGRQFSNSRSEMNVSTLELGDSALYLCASTPRTNTGELFFGEGSRLTVL.

The genes are TRBV3-1 (or the pseudogene TRBV3-2) and TRBJ1-3; no clear D. The CDR3 totals 13 residues. Trimming pared 5 bases from V and 0 bases from J, leaving 5 bases between. CDR1 and CDR2 (germline): LGHDT, YNNKEL (reference sequence). CDR3 sequence: CASSGFSGNTIYF. The CDR3 DNA is TGTGCCAGCAGCGGGTTCTCTGGAAACACCATATATTTT.